These T cell receptor beta chains were read from a single sample in a study of shared clonotypes between healthy human individuals. Sequenced by immunoSEQ multiplex PCR; TCRdb stores in-frame clones only, minus some. The table shows roughly 1.4 million clones, with 98% to 99% occurring only once. Sequencing was carried out using naive CD4+ T cells sorted from blood. The receptors come from a man between 25 and 39 years old in good health. Both conserved end residues are part of each CDR3. Size tells how often a clone was seen (once, few, many) or the class of an expanded clone, and some rows leave it out.

V,length,size,CDR3
TRBV19,14,-,CASSLRERSYEQYF
TRBV11-2,16,once,CASSLDRVGQNTEAFF
TRBV27,15,-,CASSLQGSNYNEQFF
TRBV29-1,13,-,CSVGLLADNEQFF
TRBV30,15,-,CAWSVRAGGSYEQYF
TRBV11-2,13,-,CASSAPGTDTQYF
TRBV7-8,18,-,CASSLRTPAGGAVDTQYF
TRBV11-2,14,-,CASSRLTGKYEQYF
TRBV10-3,11,-,CAIRDGNEQFF
TRBV30,13,-,CAWSVGPGNTIYF
TRBV30,13,-,CAWSSKLTDTQYF
TRBV5-1,16,-,CASSLAGHPANNEQFF
TRBV15,14,-,CATSREAVNQPQHF
TRBV28,18,-,CASSPTGLAGRSSYEQYF
TRBV28,14,-,CASRPNTSFYEQYF
TRBV5-1,15,few,CASSLGTANTGELFF
TRBV4-3,13,-,CASSQQTSYEQYF
TRBV7-2,17,-,CASSPRQGTPSRHTQYF
TRBV5-1,14,-,CASSLAASQETQYF
TRBV2,13,-,CASSVGINQPQHF
TRBV6-5,15,-,CASSLTGGGGNTIYF
TRBV4-3,16,-,CASSQDVDKNTGELFF
TRBV27,14,-,CASRPDPTNEKLFF
TRBV6-5,14,-,CASSYSRQNYEQYF
TRBV19,14,-,CASSSDRARGTQYF
TRBV30,15,-,CAWSPGPRGKNIQYF
TRBV6-1,14,-,CASTLRGGNYEQYF
TRBV10-3,16,-,CAISRLAEVRTDTQYF
TRBV25-1,12,-,CASRDRLEKLFF
TRBV6-1,15,-,CASRRGETSGTRQDF
TRBV5-1,16,-,CASSQIRRKGNQPQHF
TRBV18,14,-,CASSPISRGNGYTF
TRBV5-1,20,-,CASSSLPGLAGVTPEDEQFF
TRBV30,16,once,CAWSVQGGTGANVLTF
TRBV9,17,-,CASSVSHPGRSTGELFF
TRBV5-6,15,-,CASSPTPREVYEQYF
TRBV5-4,14,-,CASSPETFSYEQYF
TRBV28,16,once,CASTYGLAGTTDTQYF
TRBV27,15,-,CASKGAGVFQETQYF
TRBV7-9,15,-,CASSTGTPGLETQYF
TRBV6-5,15,-,CASRPPGASTDTQYF
TRBV9,14,-,CASSPTLGGYEQYF
TRBV29-1,13,-,CSVGGEANTEAFF